The 8 T cell receptor beta chains below all came from one sample that was sequenced in a study of OX40 agonist ivuxolimab in advanced cancers. Assay: immunoSEQ multiplex PCR; the TCRdb copy retains only in-frame clones and omits some. The sample carries over 75,000 clones, about nine tenths recorded once. Here the sequenced sample was CD4+ or CD8+ T cells sorted from blood, taken in a trial of the OX40 agonist ivuxolimab. The receptors originated from an adult with an advanced solid tumor such as melanoma, head and neck, liver or kidney cancer.

The rearrangement joins TRBV29-1 to TRBJ2-2; D is unclear. Trimming left V 4 bases short and J 2 bases short, with 8 bases between. Germline V CDR1 and CDR2: SQVTM, ANQGSEA. This CDR3 has 13 residues. The CDR3 here is CSVGGINTGELFF. In DNA form, the CDR3 reads TGCAGCGTTGGAGGTATTAACACCGGGGAGCTGTTTTTT.

V and J are TRBV7-2 and TRBJ2-3, with 7 bases matching TRBD2. Germline loops: CDR1 SGHTA, CDR2 FQGNSA. Trimming at V came to 11 bases and at J to 4 bases, leaving 6 bases not matched to a gene. There are 12 residues in the CDR3. The CDR3 bases are TGTGCCGGCGGCGGGAGATCAGATACGCAGTATTTT. This translates into CAGGGRSDTQYF.

The rearrangement links TRBV2 to TRBJ2-2, with D possibly being TRBD2 (7 bases). V lost 5 bases and J 1 base, leaving 11 bases between the germline ends. The length of the CDR3 is 15 residues. Germline loops: CDR1 SNHLY, CDR2 FYNNEI. CDR3 region: CASSSGTKNTGELFF. In DNA form, the CDR3 reads TGTGCCAGCAGTAGCGGGACAAAGAACACCGGGGAGCTGTTTTTT.

This clone occurred once. The chain couples TRBV11-2 to TRBJ1-1; D gene uncertain. The CDR3 loop spans 16 amino acids. Germline V gene data show CDR1 as SGHAT and CDR2 as FQNNGV. Trimming removed 2 bases at V and 0 bases at J, with 13 bases between. The CDR3 sequence: CASSLNVWVLNTEAFF. For the CDR3, the DNA is TGTGCCAGCAGCTTAAACGTCTGGGTTTTGAACACTGAAGCTTTCTTT.

The V and J genes are TRBV9 and TRBJ2-5; 10 bases map to TRBD1. V shed 4 bases, J shed 5 bases, and the junction held 8 bases outside the gene matches. The CDR3 is made up of 15 amino acids. CDR1 and CDR2 from the germline V gene are SGDLS and YYNGEE. The CDR3 reads CASSTGTGVVETQYF. The CDR3 region has the DNA TGTGCCAGCAGCACAGGGACAGGGGTAGTGGAGACCCAGTACTTC.

Concerning this clone itself: Other nucleotide sequences from this sample produce the same CDR3. V and J are TRBV18 and TRBJ2-7; 8 bases are shared with TRBD2. Trimming cost V 1 base and J 0 bases; bases outside gene matches: 5. CDR1 is KGHSH, CDR2 LQKENI, per germline. The CDR3 has 16 residues. CDR3 amino acids: CASSPLPGTSSYEQYF. DNA for the CDR3: TGTGCCAGCTCACCACTCCCCGGGACTAGCTCCTACGAGCAGTACTTC.

This clone was counted a single time. The V call is TRBV11-3, the J call TRBJ1-6; a weak D match, TRBD1 (5 bases). The CDR3 totals 16 residues. Trimming removed 1 base from V and 10 bases from J, with 17 bases in between. Germline CDR1 reads SGHNT; CDR2 reads YENEEA. The CDR3 sequence is CASSLGQDGSGSPLHF. The CDR3 DNA reads TGTGCCAGCAGCTTAGGTCAGGACGGATCAGGGTCACCCCTCCACTTT. Full variable domain (remainder filled in from reference TRBV11-3 and TRBJ1-6): EAGVVQSPRYKIIEKKQPVAFWCNPISGHNTLYWYLQNLGQGPELLIRYENEEAVDDSQLPKDRFSAERLKGVDSTLKIQPAELGDSAVYLCASSLGQDGSGSPLHFGNGTRLTVT.

This clone was detected a few times. This chain links TRBV5-8 with TRBJ1-5; D perhaps matches TRBD1 (6 bases). This CDR3 contains 13 residues. V was pared by 0 bases and J by 8 bases, with 9 bases between. CDR1 is SGHTS, CDR2 YDEGEE, per germline. The CDR3: CASSLGTGKPQHF. As DNA, the CDR3 is TGTGCCAGCAGCTTGGGAACAGGGAAGCCCCAGCATTTT.